This TCR beta chain originates from a study of CD8+CD57+ T cells in acquired aplastic anemia. This CDR3 contains 16 residues. The germline V gene encodes CDR1 DFQATT and CDR2 SNEGSKA (reference sequence). Trimming shortened V by 5 bases and J by 1 base, and 15 bases separated the two germline ends. It was genomic DNA that served as the template for profiling TCR beta VDJ and CDR3. MiXCR, run by TCRdb on the reads, gives a single entry per CDR3 protein. This table holds 150,000 to 200,000 distinct CDR3 sequences, roughly 45% found once. This TCR derives from a human donor in good health. Material for sequencing was sorted CD4+, CD8+, or CD8+CD57+ T cells (not recorded which) from PBMCs. The genes are TRBV20-1 and TRBJ1-6, with D possibly being TRBD1 (6 bases). The CDR3 DNA reads as TGCAGTGCTCAACCCAGGGGTACGTCCTATAATTCACCCCTCCACTTT. Amino acid sequence: CSAQPRGTSYNSPLHF.